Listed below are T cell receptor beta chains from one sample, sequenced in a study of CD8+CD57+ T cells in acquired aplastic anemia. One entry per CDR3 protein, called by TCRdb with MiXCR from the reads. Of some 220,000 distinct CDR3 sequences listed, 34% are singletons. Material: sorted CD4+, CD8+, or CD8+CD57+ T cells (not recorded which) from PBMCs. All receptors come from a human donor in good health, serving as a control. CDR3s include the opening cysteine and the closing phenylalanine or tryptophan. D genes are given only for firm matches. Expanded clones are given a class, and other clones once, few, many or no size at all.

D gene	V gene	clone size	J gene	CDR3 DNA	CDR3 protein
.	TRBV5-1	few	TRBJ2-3	TGCGCCAGCAGCTCAGCACTAGCTCCTGGGCTAACGCAGTATTTT	CASSSALAPGLTQYF
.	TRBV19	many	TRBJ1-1	TGTGCCAGTAGTATCGGGGGCCAAATGAACACTGAAGCTTTCTTT	CASSIGGQMNTEAFF
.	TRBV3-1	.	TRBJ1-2	TGTGCCAGCAGCCAAGACGTCGATTCTAACTATGGCTGCACCTTC	CASSQDVDSNYGCTF
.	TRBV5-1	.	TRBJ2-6	TGCGCCAGCAGCTTAGACAGCTCTGGGGCCAACGTCCTGACTTTC	CASSLDSSGANVLTF
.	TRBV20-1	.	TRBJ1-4	TGCAGTGCCAACATGGGGGGGGCGGCCCGGGTGTTTTTT	CSANMGGAARVFF
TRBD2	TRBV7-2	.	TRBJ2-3	TGTGCCAGCAGCCCTGACACGGGAGGAGATACGCAGTATTTT	CASSPDTGGDTQYF
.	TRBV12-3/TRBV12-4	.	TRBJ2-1	TGTGCCACCAGTTTATCTTTCGGGGGTGGGCGGCACAATGAGCAGTTCTTC	CATSLSFGGGRHNEQFF
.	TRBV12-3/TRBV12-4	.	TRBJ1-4	TGTGCCAGCAGTCAGACAGGCTTCGAAAAACTGTTTTTT	CASSQTGFEKLFF
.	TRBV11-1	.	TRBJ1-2	TGTGCCAGCACCCCTTCTTGGGGGAATAACTATGGCTACGCCTTC	CASTPSWGNNYGYAF
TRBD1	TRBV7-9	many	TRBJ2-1	TGTGCCAGCAGCTCCGGGACAGGTGTCAATGAGCAGTTCTTC	CASSSGTGVNEQFF
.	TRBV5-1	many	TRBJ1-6	TGCGCCAGCAGCTTGTACGTGCAGGCGGGCTCACCCCTCCACTTT	CASSLYVQAGSPLHF
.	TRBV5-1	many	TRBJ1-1	TGTGCCAGCAGCTTCGGACAGATGAACACTGAAGCTTTCTTT	CASSFGQMNTEAFF
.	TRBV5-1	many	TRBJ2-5	TGTGCCAGCAGTCGAGGGGGACAAGAGACCCAGTACTTC	CASSRGGQETQYF
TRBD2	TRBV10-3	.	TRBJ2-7	TGTGCCAGTAGACTAGCGGGGGGCTACGAGCAGTACTTC	CASRLAGGYEQYF
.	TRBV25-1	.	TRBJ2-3	TGTGCCAGCAGCCTAGGACCCCGAAGCACAGATACGCAGTATTTT	CASSLGPRSTDTQYF
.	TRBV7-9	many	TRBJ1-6	TGTGCCAGCAGCTTAGAGGGCACCAATTCACCCCTCCACTTT	CASSLEGTNSPLHF
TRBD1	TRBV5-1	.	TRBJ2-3	TGCGCCAGCAGCCTCCTATTTGATGGGACAGGACGAGATACGCAGTATTTT	CASSLLFDGTGRDTQYF
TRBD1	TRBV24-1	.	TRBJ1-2	TGTGCCACCAGTGCCTTGACAGGGGATGGCTACACCTTC	CATSALTGDGYTF
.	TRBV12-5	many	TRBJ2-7	TGTGCTAGTGGTCCGACAGGGAGGGAGCAGTACTTC	CASGPTGREQYF
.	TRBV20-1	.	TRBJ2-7	TGCAGTGCTAGCAGGGCCTACGAGCAGTACTTC	CSASRAYEQYF
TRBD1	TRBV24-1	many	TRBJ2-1	TGTGCCACCAGTGATTGGACAGGGAACTCCTACAATGAGCAGTTCTTC	CATSDWTGNSYNEQFF
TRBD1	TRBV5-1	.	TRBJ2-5	TGCGCCAGCAGCCCGGGGGGACAGGGGGCAGGAGAGACCCAGTACTTC	CASSPGGQGAGETQYF
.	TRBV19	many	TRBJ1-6	TGTGCCAGTAGGGTAGGGGTAGAAGATTCACCCCTCCACTTT	CASRVGVEDSPLHF
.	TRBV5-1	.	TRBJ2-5	TGCGCCAGCAGCGTTCGATTCGGGGATCGGGAGACCCAGTACTTC	CASSVRFGDRETQYF
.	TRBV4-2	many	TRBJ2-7	TGTGCCAGCAGCCAAATTAACCGGGAGTCCGAGCAGTACTTC	CASSQINRESEQYF
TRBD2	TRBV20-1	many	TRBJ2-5	TGCAGTGCTAGAGATGGACTAGCGGGAGAGACCCAGTACTTC	CSARDGLAGETQYF
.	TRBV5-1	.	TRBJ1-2	TGCGCCAGCAGCTTGGAGGTCTTTGGTTTCTATGGCTACACCTTC	CASSLEVFGFYGYTF
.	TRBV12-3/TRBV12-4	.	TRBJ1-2	TGTGCCAGCAGTTGGGGACGGTCTAACTATGGCTACACCTTC	CASSWGRSNYGYTF
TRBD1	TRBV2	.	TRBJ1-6	TGTGCCAGCGGAGGGGGACAGGGAGTTTCACCCCTCCACTTT	CASGGGQGVSPLHF
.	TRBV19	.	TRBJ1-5	TGTGCCAGTACCCTGAGAGGCAGTAGCAATCAGCCCCAGCATTTT	CASTLRGSSNQPQHF
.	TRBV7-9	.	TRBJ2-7	TGCGCCAGCAGCCAGACAGTGGGCTACGAGCAGTACTTC	CASSQTVGYEQYF
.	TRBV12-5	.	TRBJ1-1	TGTGCTAGTGGTTCCATCTCGGGACATGCGAACACTGAAGCTTTCTTT	CASGSISGHANTEAFF
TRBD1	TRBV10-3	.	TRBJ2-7	TGTGCCATCAGCAGGGACAGTTACTACGAGCAGTACTTC	CAISRDSYYEQYF
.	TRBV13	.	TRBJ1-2	TGTGCCAGCAGCGTCGACGGGGGGGCAGGGGACTATGGCTACACCTTC	CASSVDGGAGDYGYTF
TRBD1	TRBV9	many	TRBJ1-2	TGTGCCAGCAGCCCCCGCCCGACAGGGGCCTATGGCTACACCTTC	CASSPRPTGAYGYTF
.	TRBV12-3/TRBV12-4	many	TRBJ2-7	TGTGCCAGCAAACGGGGGTCCTACGAGCAGTACTTC	CASKRGSYEQYF
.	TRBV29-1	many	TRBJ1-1	TGCAGCGTTGAAGGCACGGGGTGGACTGAAGCTTTCTTT	CSVEGTGWTEAFF
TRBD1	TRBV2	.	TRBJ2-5	TGTGCCAGCGAAACCGGACAGGGGTTTACCCAGTACTTC	CASETGQGFTQYF
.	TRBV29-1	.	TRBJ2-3	TGCAGCGTTGAAGTGCCGGGTCGCAATGAGCAGTATTTT	CSVEVPGRNEQYF
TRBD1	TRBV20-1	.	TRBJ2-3	TGCAGTGCTTTAGGTGGGACAGGGACGGATTTT	CSALGGTGTDF